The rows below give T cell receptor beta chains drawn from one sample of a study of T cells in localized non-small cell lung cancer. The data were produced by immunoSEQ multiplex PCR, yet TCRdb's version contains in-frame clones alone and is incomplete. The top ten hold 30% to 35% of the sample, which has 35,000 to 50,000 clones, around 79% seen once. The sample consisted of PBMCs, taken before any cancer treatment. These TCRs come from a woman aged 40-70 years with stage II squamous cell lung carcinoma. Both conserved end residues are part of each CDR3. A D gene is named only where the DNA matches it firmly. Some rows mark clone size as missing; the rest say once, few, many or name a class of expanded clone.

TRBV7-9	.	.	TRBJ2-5	TGTGCCAGCAGCTTAGCGCCTGCTTCCCAAGAGACCCAGTACTTC	CASSLAPASQETQYF
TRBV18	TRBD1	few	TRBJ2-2	TGTGCCAGCTCACCTGGACAGGGATACACCGGGGAGCTGTTTTTT	CASSPGQGYTGELFF
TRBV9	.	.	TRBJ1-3	TGTGCCAGCAGCGGCAGCCCCGGGAGATCGGGCACCATATATTTT	CASSGSPGRSGTIYF
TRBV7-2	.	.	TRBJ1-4	TGTGCCAGCAGAGCCATGGACAGTTCCGAAAAACTGTTTTTT	CASRAMDSSEKLFF
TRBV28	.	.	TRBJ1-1	TGTGCCAGCAGCCGGGGGTCGAGCCCGGAAGCTTTCTTT	CASSRGSSPEAFF
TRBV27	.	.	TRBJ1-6	TGTGCCAGCAGGGGAGGGTCAGATAATTCACCCCTCCACTTT	CASRGGSDNSPLHF
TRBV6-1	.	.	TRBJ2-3	TGTGCCAGCAGTCCCCACAGGGATAGGACAGATACGCAGTATTTT	CASSPHRDRTDTQYF
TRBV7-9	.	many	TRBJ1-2	TGTGCCAGCAGCTCAGAGGGAGTCAGTACGAATTATGGCTACACCTTC	CASSSEGVSTNYGYTF
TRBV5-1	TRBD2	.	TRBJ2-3	TGCGCCAGCAGCTTGGGTCCGTTAGCGGGAGCAGATACGCAGTATTTT	CASSLGPLAGADTQYF
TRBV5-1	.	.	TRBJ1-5	TGCGCCAGCAGCTTGGCCGGACGGAGCAATCAGCCCCAGCATTTT	CASSLAGRSNQPQHF
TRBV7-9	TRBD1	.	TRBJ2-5	TGTGCCAGCAGCTTAACGGACGGGTGGACAGGTGCCCAGTACTTC	CASSLTDGWTGAQYF
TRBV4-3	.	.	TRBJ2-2	TGCGCCAGCAGCCCCAAGGTCCACACCGGGGAGCTGTTTTTT	CASSPKVHTGELFF
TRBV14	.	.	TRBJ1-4	TGTGCCAGCAGCCAAGATCAGAGTCAGGGATATGAAAAACTGTTTTTT	CASSQDQSQGYEKLFF
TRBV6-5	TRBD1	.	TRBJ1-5	TGTGCCAGCGACAGGGGGGACCTCCCCCAGCATTTT	CASDRGDLPQHF
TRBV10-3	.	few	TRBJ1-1	TGTGCCATCAGTGGTACAGAAACCACTGAAGCTTTCTTT	CAISGTETTEAFF
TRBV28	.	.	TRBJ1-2	TGTGCCAGCAGTTTGGCCAGGAAGGTTGGCTACACCTTC	CASSLARKVGYTF
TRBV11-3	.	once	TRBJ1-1	TGTGCCAGCAGCGCTACCTCGCGGGACACTGAAGCTTTCTTT	CASSATSRDTEAFF
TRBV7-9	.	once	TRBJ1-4	TGTGCCAGCAGCTATGATGACAGGTTGGTCGGAAAACTGTTTTTT	CASSYDDRLVGKLFF
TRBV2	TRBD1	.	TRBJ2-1	TGTGCCAGCATCGGAAGACAGGGGAATGAGCAGTTCTTC	CASIGRQGNEQFF